This T cell receptor beta chain is from a study of OX40 agonist ivuxolimab in advanced cancers. Method: immunoSEQ multiplex PCR; TCRdb's copy keeps in-frame clones and lacks some. The sample has fewer than 65,000 clones, approximately 80% seen once. Germline-derived CDR1 and CDR2 are SGHTA and FQGTGA. The germline V and J ends were trimmed by 2 bases and 3 bases, with 11 bases remaining between them. The CDR3 totals 15 residues. Source: CD4+ or CD8+ T cells sorted from blood, taken in a trial of the OX40 agonist ivuxolimab. J is TRBJ1-5 and V is TRBV7-3; D is undetermined. This receptor was identified in an adult with an advanced solid tumor such as melanoma, head and neck, liver or kidney cancer. CDR3 DNA sequence: TGTGCCAGCAGCTTAGGAGGTCAGGCCAATCAGCCCCAGCATTTT. Its protein is CASSLGGQANQPQHF.